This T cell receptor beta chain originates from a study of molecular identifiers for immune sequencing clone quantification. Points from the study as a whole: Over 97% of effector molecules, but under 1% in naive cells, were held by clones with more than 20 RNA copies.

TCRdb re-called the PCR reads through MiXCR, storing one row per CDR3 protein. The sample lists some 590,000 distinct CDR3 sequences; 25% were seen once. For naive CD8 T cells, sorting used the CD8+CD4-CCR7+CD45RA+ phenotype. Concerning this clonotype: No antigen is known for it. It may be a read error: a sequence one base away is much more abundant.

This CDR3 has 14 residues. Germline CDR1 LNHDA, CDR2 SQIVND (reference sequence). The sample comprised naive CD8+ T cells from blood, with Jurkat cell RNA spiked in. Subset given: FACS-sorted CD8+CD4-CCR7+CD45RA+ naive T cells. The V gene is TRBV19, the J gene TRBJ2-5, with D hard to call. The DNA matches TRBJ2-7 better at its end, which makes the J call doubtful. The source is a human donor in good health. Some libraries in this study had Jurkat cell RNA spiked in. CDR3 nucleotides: TGTGCCAGTAGTATTGCAGGAGACTTCTACGAGCAGTACTTC. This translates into CASSIAGDFYEQYF.